This is a list of T cell receptor beta chains from one sample in a study of blood T cell repertoires in COVID-19. Data came from immunoSEQ multiplex PCR; TCRdb stores just in-frame clones and leaves some out. The table shows under 150,000 clones, with around 80% occurring only once. Sequenced input: peripheral blood. These receptors were taken from an elderly woman with active or convalescent COVID-19. CDR3s include the opening cysteine and the closing phenylalanine or tryptophan. The D gene is left open where the match is weak. Clone size is not always given. Where it is, it says once, few, many or a class for expanded clones.

16 TRBJ1-5 TRBV15 . . CATSREAGATNQPQHF TGTGCCACCAGCAGAGAGGCAGGGGCTACCAATCAGCCCCAGCATTTT
18 TRBJ1-1 TRBV7-2 . TRBD1 CASSLLSRGQGSWTEAFF TGTGCCAGCAGCCTACTCAGCAGGGGGCAAGGGTCGTGGACTGAAGCTTTCTTT
15 TRBJ2-7 TRBV4-1 many . CASSQNRGGIYEQYF TGCGCCAGCAGCCAGAACAGGGGGGGAATCTACGAGCAGTACTTC
13 TRBJ1-1 TRBV6-2/TRBV6-3 . . CASSRTQNTEAFF TGTGCCAGCAGTCGGACACAGAACACTGAAGCTTTCTTT
15 TRBJ1-2 TRBV19 . . CASSIGRNFGYGYTF TGTGCCAGTAGTATTGGGAGGAATTTCGGGTATGGCTACACCTTC
13 TRBJ1-3 TRBV30 once TRBD1 CACTDRFGNTIYF TGTGCCTGTACGGACAGGTTTGGAAACACCATATATTTT
14 TRBJ1-2 TRBV18 . . CASSPGQGVGGYTF TGTGCCAGCTCACCAGGGCAGGGTGTAGGTGGCTACACCTTC
14 TRBJ2-7 TRBV5-1 . . CASSLQGISYEQYF TGCGCCAGCAGCCTCCAGGGGATCTCCTACGAGCAGTACTTC
16 TRBJ2-4 TRBV28 . TRBD1 CASSSSGTGGLNIQYF TGTGCCAGCAGTTCCTCCGGGACAGGGGGCTTGAACATTCAGTACTTC
13 TRBJ1-2 TRBV7-2 . . CASREGRKDGYTF TGTGCCAGCAGGGAGGGACGTAAAGATGGCTACACCTTC
13 TRBJ1-1 TRBV6-1 . . CASSDQASTEAFF TGTGCCAGCAGTGACCAGGCCAGCACTGAAGCTTTCTTT
14 TRBJ1-4 TRBV6-6 few . CASSRQARGEKLFF TGTGCCAGCTCTCGACAGGCCCGGGGAGAAAAACTGTTTTTT
19 TRBJ2-5 TRBV11-2 . TRBD2 CASSLSQTSGGPFQETQYF TGTGCCAGCAGCTTATCGCAAACTAGCGGGGGGCCCTTCCAAGAGACCCAGTACTTC
16 TRBJ2-5 TRBV7-9 . TRBD2 CASSLESGLAGETQYF TGTGCCAGCAGCTTAGAATCGGGACTAGCGGGAGAGACCCAGTACTTC
16 TRBJ2-7 TRBV3-1/TRBV3-2 . TRBD1 CASSPYPGTGADEQYF TGTGCCAGCAGCCCCTACCCGGGGACAGGGGCAGACGAGCAGTACTTC
12 TRBJ2-2 TRBV18 . . CASSPQLGELFF TGTGCCAGCTCACCACAACTGGGGGAGCTGTTTTTT
15 TRBJ1-5 TRBV27 . . CASSRGEYSNQPQHF TGTGCCAGCAGTCGGGGAGAATATAGCAATCAGCCCCAGCATTTT
14 TRBJ2-7 TRBV5-1 few TRBD2 CASSLLAGIGEQYF TGCGCCAGCAGCTTGCTAGCGGGGATCGGAGAGCAGTACTTC
13 TRBJ2-7 TRBV7-9 few . CASSLTQGGEQYF TGTGCCAGCAGCTTAACGCAGGGGGGCGAGCAGTACTTC
13 TRBJ1-2 TRBV14 once TRBD1 CASSPAGGYGYTF TGTGCCAGCAGCCCCGCAGGGGGTTATGGCTACACCTTC
16 TRBJ2-3 TRBV9 . TRBD2 CASNYAGGGATDTQYF TGTGCCAGCAATTACGCCGGGGGGGGTGCTACCGATACGCAGTATTTT
14 TRBJ1-2 TRBV4-2 . . CASSQDPAAYGYTF TGTGCCAGCAGCCAAGATCCGGCGGCGTATGGCTACACCTTC
15 TRBJ1-1 TRBV3-1/TRBV3-2 . TRBD1 CASSPLRTGWTEAFF TGTGCCAGCAGCCCCCTACGGACAGGGTGGACGGAAGCTTTCTTT
15 TRBJ1-2 TRBV28 . . CASLGAGAQNYGYTF TGTGCCAGCCTTGGGGCAGGGGCTCAAAACTATGGCTACACCTTC